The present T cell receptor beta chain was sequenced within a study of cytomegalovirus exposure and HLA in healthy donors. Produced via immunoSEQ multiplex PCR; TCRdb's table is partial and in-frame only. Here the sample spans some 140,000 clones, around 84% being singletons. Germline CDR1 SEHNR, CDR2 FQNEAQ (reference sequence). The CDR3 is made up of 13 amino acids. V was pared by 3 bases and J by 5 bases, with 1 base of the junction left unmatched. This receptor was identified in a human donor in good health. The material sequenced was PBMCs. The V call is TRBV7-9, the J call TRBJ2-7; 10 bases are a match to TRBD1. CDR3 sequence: CASSFGTGDEQYF. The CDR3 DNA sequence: TGTGCCAGCAGCTTCGGGACAGGGGACGAGCAGTACTTC.